The entry below describes one T cell receptor beta chain. A junction end diverges from the germline sequence, so it may reflect a read error. This sample stems from a study of identical twins. The CDR3 spans 11 residues. The V gene's germline CDR1 is MNHNS and CDR2 SASEGT. Carrying unique molecular identifiers, the cDNA also gained a universal primer site through template switching. One entry per CDR3 protein, called by TCRdb with MiXCR from the 5' RACE reads. This table has 1.5 million to 2 million distinct CDR3 sequences, less than 40% appearing once. The J gene is TRBJ1-2, the V gene TRBV6-1; D remains ambiguous. The specimen was cord blood. This clonotype was sampled from a newborn girl in good health. CDR3 loop: CANSESGGYTF. The CDR3 region has the DNA TGTGCCAACAGTGAGTCCGGAGGCTACACCTTC.